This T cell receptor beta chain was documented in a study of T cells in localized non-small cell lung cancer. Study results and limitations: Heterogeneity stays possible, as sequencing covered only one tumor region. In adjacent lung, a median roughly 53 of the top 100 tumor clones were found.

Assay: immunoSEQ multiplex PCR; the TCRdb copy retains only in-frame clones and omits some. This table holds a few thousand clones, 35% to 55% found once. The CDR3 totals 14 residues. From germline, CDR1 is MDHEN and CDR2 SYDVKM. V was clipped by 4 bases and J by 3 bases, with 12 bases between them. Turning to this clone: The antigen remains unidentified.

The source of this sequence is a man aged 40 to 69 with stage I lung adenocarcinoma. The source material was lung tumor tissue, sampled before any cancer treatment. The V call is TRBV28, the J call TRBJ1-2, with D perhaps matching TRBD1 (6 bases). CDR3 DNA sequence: TGTGCCAGCAGTTCGACAGGTACTCACTATGGCTACACCTTC. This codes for CASSSTGTHYGYTF.